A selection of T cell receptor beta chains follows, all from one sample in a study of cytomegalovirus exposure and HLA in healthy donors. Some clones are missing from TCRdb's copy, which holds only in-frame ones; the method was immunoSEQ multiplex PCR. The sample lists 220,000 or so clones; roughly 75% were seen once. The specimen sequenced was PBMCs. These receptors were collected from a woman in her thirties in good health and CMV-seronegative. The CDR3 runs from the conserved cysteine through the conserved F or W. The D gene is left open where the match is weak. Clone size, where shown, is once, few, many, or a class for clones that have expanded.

CDR3 DNA: TGTGCCACCAGCAGGAGCACCGATAGCGGTGGAGGGACCGGGGAGCTGTTTTTT; CDR3 protein: CATSRSTDSGGGTGELFF; CDR3 length: 18; D gene: -; V gene: TRBV15; J gene: TRBJ2-2; clone size: -
CDR3 DNA: TGTGCCAGCAGAGTTGGGACAGTCTTCGGAAACACCATATATTTT; CDR3 protein: CASRVGTVFGNTIYF; CDR3 length: 15; D gene: TRBD1; V gene: TRBV6-5; J gene: TRBJ1-3; clone size: -
CDR3 DNA: TGTGCCAGCAGCGTAGAGGGACAGGGCTTCACTGAAGCTTTCTTT; CDR3 protein: CASSVEGQGFTEAFF; CDR3 length: 15; D gene: TRBD1; V gene: TRBV9; J gene: TRBJ1-1; clone size: -
CDR3 DNA: TGCGCCAGCAGCCAGTCCAGGGGGTCCGGAAACACCATATATTTT; CDR3 protein: CASSQSRGSGNTIYF; CDR3 length: 15; D gene: TRBD1; V gene: TRBV4-1; J gene: TRBJ1-3; clone size: -
CDR3 DNA: TGCGCCAGCAGCCGGGAACTCAATCAGCCCCAGCATTTT; CDR3 protein: CASSRELNQPQHF; CDR3 length: 13; D gene: -; V gene: TRBV10-1; J gene: TRBJ1-5; clone size: -
CDR3 DNA: TGTGCCAGCTCACTCGGAGGGGACGGGAACATTCAGTACTTC; CDR3 protein: CASSLGGDGNIQYF; CDR3 length: 14; D gene: -; V gene: TRBV18; J gene: TRBJ2-4; clone size: -
CDR3 DNA: TGTGCCAGTAGTAAACAGGGATATGGCTACACCTTC; CDR3 protein: CASSKQGYGYTF; CDR3 length: 12; D gene: -; V gene: TRBV19; J gene: TRBJ1-2; clone size: -
CDR3 DNA: TGTGCCAGCAGCTTAGATAACTCTGGAAACACCATATATTTT; CDR3 protein: CASSLDNSGNTIYF; CDR3 length: 14; D gene: -; V gene: TRBV7-6; J gene: TRBJ1-3; clone size: -
CDR3 DNA: TGCGCCAGCAGCCAAGGTGGGACTAGCGGGACGGCAATCTACGAGCAGTACTTC; CDR3 protein: CASSQGGTSGTAIYEQYF; CDR3 length: 18; D gene: TRBD2; V gene: TRBV4-1; J gene: TRBJ2-7; clone size: -
CDR3 DNA: TGTGCTAGTGGTTCTTCCTACGAGCAGTACTTC; CDR3 protein: CASGSSYEQYF; CDR3 length: 11; D gene: -; V gene: TRBV12-5; J gene: TRBJ2-7; clone size: -
CDR3 DNA: TGTGCCAGCAGTGAAACCCAGGGCTACAATGAGCAGTTCTTC; CDR3 protein: CASSETQGYNEQFF; CDR3 length: 14; D gene: -; V gene: TRBV6-5; J gene: TRBJ2-1; clone size: -
CDR3 DNA: TGTGCCAGCAGTGTAGAGGTAAACGATCAGCCCCAGCATTTT; CDR3 protein: CASSVEVNDQPQHF; CDR3 length: 14; D gene: -; V gene: TRBV6-1; J gene: TRBJ1-5; clone size: few
CDR3 DNA: TGTGCCAGTACCGGGACATCTAACACCGGGGAGCTGTTTTTT; CDR3 protein: CASTGTSNTGELFF; CDR3 length: 14; D gene: -; V gene: TRBV6-1; J gene: TRBJ2-2; clone size: -
CDR3 DNA: TGTGCCAGCAGCCCCCCAGAGGCTGAAGCTTTCTTT; CDR3 protein: CASSPPEAEAFF; CDR3 length: 12; D gene: -; V gene: TRBV7-9; J gene: TRBJ1-1; clone size: -
CDR3 DNA: TGTGCCAGTAGTCCGGACTGGGAGGATGAGCCCCAGCATTTT; CDR3 protein: CASSPDWEDEPQHF; CDR3 length: 14; D gene: -; V gene: TRBV19; J gene: TRBJ1-5; clone size: -
CDR3 DNA: TGTGCCAGCAGTGAGGCAGGGGGATCACCCCTCCACTTT; CDR3 protein: CASSEAGGSPLHF; CDR3 length: 13; D gene: TRBD1; V gene: TRBV6-5; J gene: TRBJ1-6; clone size: few
CDR3 DNA: TGCGCCAGCAGCTTGTTAGCGGGGGGGCTCCAAGAGACCCAGTACTTC; CDR3 protein: CASSLLAGGLQETQYF; CDR3 length: 16; D gene: TRBD2; V gene: TRBV5-1; J gene: TRBJ2-5; clone size: -
CDR3 DNA: TGTGCCAGCAGCTCTAACAGGGGCACTGAAGCTTTCTTT; CDR3 protein: CASSSNRGTEAFF; CDR3 length: 13; D gene: TRBD1; V gene: TRBV7-3; J gene: TRBJ1-1; clone size: few
CDR3 DNA: TGTGCCAGCAGATTGGGACTACAGAGCTACGAGCAGCACTTC; CDR3 protein: CASRLGLQSYEQHF; CDR3 length: 14; D gene: TRBD2; V gene: TRBV6-5; J gene: TRBJ2-7; clone size: -
CDR3 DNA: TGTGCCAGCGCGAGGGACAGCTTACCCATTACCTATGGCTACACCTTC; CDR3 protein: CASARDSLPITYGYTF; CDR3 length: 16; D gene: TRBD1; V gene: TRBV6-6; J gene: TRBJ1-2; clone size: -
CDR3 DNA: TGTGCCAGCAGGACAGTAGGACTAGAAGAGACCCAGTACTTC; CDR3 protein: CASRTVGLEETQYF; CDR3 length: 14; D gene: TRBD2; V gene: TRBV6-1; J gene: TRBJ2-5; clone size: -
CDR3 DNA: TGTGCCTGGAGGGCCAGGGGGCTTTGGACTGAAGCTTTCTTT; CDR3 protein: CAWRARGLWTEAFF; CDR3 length: 14; D gene: TRBD1; V gene: TRBV30; J gene: TRBJ1-1; clone size: once
CDR3 DNA: TGTGCCAGCAGCGCTAGCGGGAGTGAAGGGCCCTACAATGAGCAGTTCTTC; CDR3 protein: CASSASGSEGPYNEQFF; CDR3 length: 17; D gene: TRBD2; V gene: TRBV9; J gene: TRBJ2-1; clone size: -
CDR3 DNA: TGTGCCAGCAGTGTTTACGGGACCTACGAGCAGTACTTC; CDR3 protein: CASSVYGTYEQYF; CDR3 length: 13; D gene: -; V gene: TRBV2; J gene: TRBJ2-7; clone size: -
CDR3 DNA: TGTGCCAGCTCACCACCAACCGGGAATTACAACTATGGCTACACCTTC; CDR3 protein: CASSPPTGNYNYGYTF; CDR3 length: 16; D gene: -; V gene: TRBV18; J gene: TRBJ1-2; clone size: -
CDR3 DNA: TGTGCCAGCAGCCAGGGACAGGGGGCTAGTGAGCAGTACTTC; CDR3 protein: CASSQGQGASEQYF; CDR3 length: 14; D gene: TRBD1; V gene: TRBV7-9; J gene: TRBJ2-7; clone size: once
CDR3 DNA: TGTGCCAGCAGTGACAGAATGTACGAGCAGTACTTC; CDR3 protein: CASSDRMYEQYF; CDR3 length: 12; D gene: -; V gene: TRBV6-1; J gene: TRBJ2-7; clone size: once
CDR3 DNA: TGCGCCAGCAGCCAAGAGTCCGGAGGGCCTCGTTCACCCCTCCACTTT; CDR3 protein: CASSQESGGPRSPLHF; CDR3 length: 16; D gene: -; V gene: TRBV4-1; J gene: TRBJ1-6; clone size: -
CDR3 DNA: TGCGCCAGCTGGGGGGGCGGGAACACTGAAGCTTTCTTT; CDR3 protein: CASWGGGNTEAFF; CDR3 length: 13; D gene: -; V gene: TRBV5-1; J gene: TRBJ1-1; clone size: -
CDR3 DNA: TGTGCCAGCCAGGGTCTCCGAGGCTCTGGAAACACCATATATTTT; CDR3 protein: CASQGLRGSGNTIYF; CDR3 length: 15; D gene: -; V gene: TRBV2; J gene: TRBJ1-3; clone size: once
CDR3 DNA: TGCGCCAGCAGCTTGAGGACAGGGGCGGACTATGGCTACACCTTC; CDR3 protein: CASSLRTGADYGYTF; CDR3 length: 15; D gene: TRBD1; V gene: TRBV5-1; J gene: TRBJ1-2; clone size: -
CDR3 DNA: TGTGCCAGCCGAGGACTAGCGGACACAGATACGCAGTATTTT; CDR3 protein: CASRGLADTDTQYF; CDR3 length: 14; D gene: TRBD2; V gene: TRBV6-1; J gene: TRBJ2-3; clone size: few
CDR3 DNA: TGTGCCAGCAGCTTGGGCCAGGACTTCAACTATGGCTACACCTTC; CDR3 protein: CASSLGQDFNYGYTF; CDR3 length: 15; D gene: -; V gene: TRBV5-4; J gene: TRBJ1-2; clone size: -
CDR3 DNA: TGTGCCTGGAGTGTCTCGGGGGTCCAGCCCCAGCATTTT; CDR3 protein: CAWSVSGVQPQHF; CDR3 length: 13; D gene: -; V gene: TRBV30; J gene: TRBJ1-5; clone size: -
CDR3 DNA: TGTGCCATCAGTCCGGACAGGGGGCCGATCTATGGCTACACCTTC; CDR3 protein: CAISPDRGPIYGYTF; CDR3 length: 15; D gene: TRBD1; V gene: TRBV10-3; J gene: TRBJ1-2; clone size: -
CDR3 DNA: TGTGCCAGCAGCTTGGTCGGAGATACGCAGTATTTT; CDR3 protein: CASSLVGDTQYF; CDR3 length: 12; D gene: -; V gene: TRBV7-6; J gene: TRBJ2-3; clone size: -
CDR3 DNA: TGTGCCAGCAGCCACGGACAGGGGGGTTTTAGGATGAACACTGAAGCTTTCTTT; CDR3 protein: CASSHGQGGFRMNTEAFF; CDR3 length: 18; D gene: TRBD1; V gene: TRBV9; J gene: TRBJ1-1; clone size: -
CDR3 DNA: TGCAGCGTTGAAGATCCGGACAGGGGAGAATACGAGCAGTACTTC; CDR3 protein: CSVEDPDRGEYEQYF; CDR3 length: 15; D gene: TRBD1; V gene: TRBV29-1; J gene: TRBJ2-7; clone size: -
CDR3 DNA: TGCGCCAGCAGCTTGGCCGCTAGCGGGAACACCGGGGAGCTGTTTTTT; CDR3 protein: CASSLAASGNTGELFF; CDR3 length: 16; D gene: TRBD2; V gene: TRBV5-1; J gene: TRBJ2-2; clone size: -
CDR3 DNA: TGTGCCAGCAGCGGAGACAGGGGGCAATATGGGGCTGAAGCTTTCTTT; CDR3 protein: CASSGDRGQYGAEAFF; CDR3 length: 16; D gene: TRBD1; V gene: TRBV7-9; J gene: TRBJ1-1; clone size: -
CDR3 DNA: TGTGCCAGCAGCCAAGAATACAGGGGCTACGAGCAGTACTTC; CDR3 protein: CASSQEYRGYEQYF; CDR3 length: 14; D gene: TRBD1; V gene: TRBV4-2; J gene: TRBJ2-7; clone size: -
CDR3 DNA: TGTGCCATCAGTGAGTCTTTGGGGGGTGCGGATCAGCCCCAGCATTTT; CDR3 protein: CAISESLGGADQPQHF; CDR3 length: 16; D gene: -; V gene: TRBV10-3; J gene: TRBJ1-5; clone size: -
CDR3 DNA: TGTGCCAGCAGTCGGGGGGGCGACTACAATGAGCAGTTCTTC; CDR3 protein: CASSRGGDYNEQFF; CDR3 length: 14; D gene: TRBD2; V gene: TRBV27; J gene: TRBJ2-1; clone size: -
CDR3 DNA: TGTGCCAGCAGCCCCGGGACAGAAACCTACGAGCAGTACTTC; CDR3 protein: CASSPGTETYEQYF; CDR3 length: 14; D gene: TRBD1; V gene: TRBV5-6; J gene: TRBJ2-7; clone size: once
CDR3 DNA: TGTGCCAGCAGCCTGGGGGCGGGAGAGACTGAAGCTTTCTTT; CDR3 protein: CASSLGAGETEAFF; CDR3 length: 14; D gene: -; V gene: TRBV6-6; J gene: TRBJ1-1; clone size: -
CDR3 DNA: TGTGCCAGCAGTCCTGGACTAGCGGTATCCTACGAGCAGTACTTC; CDR3 protein: CASSPGLAVSYEQYF; CDR3 length: 15; D gene: TRBD2; V gene: TRBV7-2; J gene: TRBJ2-7; clone size: once
CDR3 DNA: TGCGCCAGCAGCTTGAAAGGAGGACTAGCGGGAGGAGAATACTCTAGGCAGTTCTTC; CDR3 protein: CASSLKGGLAGGEYSRQFF; CDR3 length: 19; D gene: TRBD2; V gene: TRBV5-1; J gene: TRBJ2-1; clone size: -
CDR3 DNA: TGTGCCAGTAGTGGGCGTGAACAGAACACTGAAGCTTTCTTT; CDR3 protein: CASSGREQNTEAFF; CDR3 length: 14; D gene: -; V gene: TRBV19; J gene: TRBJ1-1; clone size: once
CDR3 DNA: TGTGCCAGCAGTTTAGGGCGCCATGAAGCTTTCTTT; CDR3 protein: CASSLGRHEAFF; CDR3 length: 12; D gene: -; V gene: TRBV27; J gene: TRBJ1-1; clone size: -
CDR3 DNA: TGTGCCAGCAGCTTAGGGCGGGGAAGGAGAGGTCAGCCCCAGCATTTT; CDR3 protein: CASSLGRGRRGQPQHF; CDR3 length: 16; D gene: -; V gene: TRBV7-2; J gene: TRBJ1-5; clone size: -
CDR3 DNA: TGCGCCAGCAGCTGGGACAGGGGGCTTAATGAGCAGTTCTTC; CDR3 protein: CASSWDRGLNEQFF; CDR3 length: 14; D gene: TRBD1; V gene: TRBV5-1; J gene: TRBJ2-1; clone size: once
CDR3 DNA: TGCGCCAGCAGCCCCACGACTGCTAACTACGAGCAGTACTTC; CDR3 protein: CASSPTTANYEQYF; CDR3 length: 14; D gene: -; V gene: TRBV5-1; J gene: TRBJ2-7; clone size: -
CDR3 DNA: TGTGCCAGTAGTATAGCTCTATTCTACGAGCAGTACTTC; CDR3 protein: CASSIALFYEQYF; CDR3 length: 13; D gene: -; V gene: TRBV19; J gene: TRBJ2-7; clone size: once
CDR3 DNA: TGTGCCAGCAGCCCCCAAGCGGGAGGGCTAGACGAGCAGTACTTC; CDR3 protein: CASSPQAGGLDEQYF; CDR3 length: 15; D gene: TRBD2; V gene: TRBV6-6; J gene: TRBJ2-7; clone size: -
CDR3 DNA: TGTGCCAGCAGCGTAGAAGCGGGGCCCACAGATACGCAGTATTTT; CDR3 protein: CASSVEAGPTDTQYF; CDR3 length: 15; D gene: TRBD2; V gene: TRBV9; J gene: TRBJ2-3; clone size: -
CDR3 DNA: TGTGCCAGCTCCCGGACAGGGGTAGGCAATGAGCAGTTCTTC; CDR3 protein: CASSRTGVGNEQFF; CDR3 length: 14; D gene: TRBD1; V gene: TRBV18; J gene: TRBJ2-1; clone size: -
CDR3 DNA: TGTGCCAGCAGCCCAACTAGGAGGGAGGGCCCCAACAATGAGCAGTTCTTC; CDR3 protein: CASSPTRREGPNNEQFF; CDR3 length: 17; D gene: TRBD2; V gene: TRBV11-2; J gene: TRBJ2-1; clone size: few
CDR3 DNA: TGTGCCAGCTCGCGGGAGTTCAAGGACGAGCAGTACTTC; CDR3 protein: CASSREFKDEQYF; CDR3 length: 13; D gene: TRBD2; V gene: TRBV5-4; J gene: TRBJ2-7; clone size: -
CDR3 DNA: TGTGCCAGCAGCCTACAGGTGTCAGGCACGAATTCACCCCTCCACTTT; CDR3 protein: CASSLQVSGTNSPLHF; CDR3 length: 16; D gene: -; V gene: TRBV27; J gene: TRBJ1-6; clone size: -
CDR3 DNA: TGTGCCAGCAGCGGGGGGCGGCGAAATGAGCAGTTCTTC; CDR3 protein: CASSGGRRNEQFF; CDR3 length: 13; D gene: -; V gene: TRBV2; J gene: TRBJ2-1; clone size: -